The rows below give T cell receptor beta chains drawn from one sample of a study of PD-L1 blockade in urothelial cancer. Assay used: immunoSEQ multiplex PCR; TCRdb lists only in-frame clones, some missing. The sample includes 130,000 or so clones, roughly 84% of them seen just once. The sample here was PBMCs, taken around atezolizumab (anti-PD-L1) treatment. These receptors came from a man aged 45-60 years with urothelial cancer. The CDR3 runs from the conserved cysteine through the conserved F or W. The order of the fields is V gene, D gene, clone size, J gene, CDR3 DNA, CDR3 protein. D genes are given only for firm matches. Some rows have no size entry. The others give once, few or many, or a class for an expanded clone.

TRBV2	TRBD2	NA	TRBJ2-4	TGTGCCAGCGCCGGACAAGCGGGAGGGGGACCCCGGGCCAAAAACATTCAGTACTTC	CASAGQAGGGPRAKNIQYF
TRBV28	TRBD1	NA	TRBJ2-6	TGTGCCAGCAGTTTACCGACAGGGTTTGGGGCCAACGTCCTGACTTTC	CASSLPTGFGANVLTF
TRBV7-2	NA	NA	TRBJ1-1	TGTGCCAGCAAACCGGGACATCCTTTGGGCACTGAAGCTTTCTTT	CASKPGHPLGTEAFF
TRBV5-1	TRBD1	few	TRBJ2-5	TGCGCCAGCAGTAAGGGGACAGACTCTAACCCGACCCAGTACTTC	CASSKGTDSNPTQYF
TRBV9	NA	NA	TRBJ1-5	TGTGCCAGCAGCGTGACTCACATTTATAGCAATCAGCCCCAGCATTTT	CASSVTHIYSNQPQHF
TRBV28	TRBD2	NA	TRBJ2-1	TGTGCCAGCAGTTTGGGACTAGTCAGTTACAATGAGCAGTTCTTC	CASSLGLVSYNEQFF
TRBV7-9	TRBD2	NA	TRBJ2-1	TGTGCCAGCAGCTTAGGTCGGGCTAGCGGTAATGAGCAGTTCTTC	CASSLGRASGNEQFF
TRBV5-1	TRBD1	NA	TRBJ2-3	TGCGCCAGCAGCCCGGGACAGGACACAGATACGCAGTATTTT	CASSPGQDTDTQYF
TRBV7-3	NA	NA	TRBJ2-2	TGTGCCAGCAGCTTAAACGCCAGAAGGAACACCGGGGAGCTGTTTTTT	CASSLNARRNTGELFF
TRBV5-1	NA	NA	TRBJ1-4	TGCGCCAGCAGCCCGGACAGCACCAATGAAAAACTGTTTTTT	CASSPDSTNEKLFF
TRBV7-2	TRBD2	NA	TRBJ2-1	TGTGCCAGCTCGCTCCATAGCGGGAGGGTCAATGAGCAGTTCTTC	CASSLHSGRVNEQFF
TRBV7-9	NA	NA	TRBJ2-5	TGTGCCAGCAGCTTAGTGTCCGGAGGGGCAGAGACCCAGTACTTC	CASSLVSGGAETQYF
TRBV28	NA	NA	TRBJ1-1	TGTGCCAGCGGGGGGACCATGAACACTGAAGCTTTCTTT	CASGGTMNTEAFF
TRBV18	TRBD1	NA	TRBJ1-1	TGTGCCAGCTCATCGTGGACAGGGGGGGGTGGTGAAGCTTTCTTT	CASSSWTGGGGEAFF